These 9 T cell receptor beta chains share one sample of origin, sequenced in a study of blood T cell repertoires in COVID-19. TCRdb's copy holds only in-frame clones and misses some; the assay was immunoSEQ multiplex PCR. The sample lists tens of thousands of clones; 88% were seen once. The sample was peripheral blood. The receptors come from a middle-aged man with active COVID-19.

This sequence joins TRBV7-9 and TRBJ2-3; 8 bases fit TRBD2. The CDR3 length is 16 residues. Germline V CDR1 and CDR2: SEHNR, FQNEAQ (reference sequence). The ends lost 5 bases at V and 2 bases at J; junction bases unmatched: 9. The CDR3 sequence is CASSVIAGLPTDTQYF. CDR3 bases: TGTGCCAGCAGCGTCATAGCGGGGTTACCCACAGATACGCAGTATTTT.

This rearrangement joins TRBV6-2 or TRBV6-3 to TRBJ1-2; D possibly corresponds to TRBD1 (5 bases). Trimming left V 2 bases short and J 3 bases short, with 10 bases between. The CDR3 loop spans 14 amino acids. The germline V gene encodes CDR1 MNHEY and CDR2 SVGEGT. In DNA form, the CDR3 reads TGTGCCAGCAGTTACCTGGGCAGGGACTATGGCTACACCTTC. It encodes CASSYLGRDYGYTF.

This clone showed up just once. The chain links TRBV11-2 to TRBJ1-5; D remains ambiguous. The V and J ends lost 2 bases and 2 bases respectively, with 10 bases between them. CDR1 and CDR2 (germline): SGHAT, FQNNGV. CDR3 size: 15 residues. CDR3 amino acids: CASSLRPGGNQPQHF. For the CDR3, the DNA is TGTGCCAGCAGCTTAAGGCCGGGAGGCAATCAGCCCCAGCATTTT. Full variable domain (remainder filled in from reference TRBV11-2 and TRBJ1-5): EAGVAQSPRYKIIEKRQSVAFWCNPISGHATLYWYQQILGQGPKLLIQFQNNGVVDDSQLPKDRFSAERLKGVDSTLKIQPAKLEDSAVYLCASSLRPGGNQPQHFGDGTRLSIL.

The J gene is TRBJ1-4, the V gene TRBV5-4, with D tentatively TRBD1 (6 bases). This CDR3 contains 15 residues. Trimming left V 4 bases short and J 8 bases short, with 18 bases between. The germline CDR1 and CDR2 sequences are SGHNT and YYREEE (reference sequence). The CDR3 region has the DNA TGTGCCAGCAGCAGCGCCGGGACAAAAGGCGAAAAACTGTTTTTT. Translation gives CASSSAGTKGEKLFF.

The J gene is TRBJ1-4, the V gene TRBV4-2; tentative D call: TRBD1 (5 bases). The germline V and J ends were trimmed by 3 bases and 13 bases, with 18 bases remaining between them. CDR3 length equals 14 residues. Germline CDR1 and CDR2: LGHNA and YNFKEQ. The CDR3 nucleotides read TGTGCCAGCAGCCAGGTTGTCGGCCACAGGATACTGTTTTTT. Residues: CASSQVVGHRILFF.

The rearrangement uses TRBV5-1 and TRBJ2-1; possibly TRBD2 for D (6 bases). V lost 3 bases and J 0 bases, leaving 19 bases between the germline ends. This CDR3 has 18 residues. Per germline, CDR1 SGHRS and CDR2 YFSETQ. CDR3 loop: CASSSNPLGLNSYNEQFF. CDR3 DNA sequence: TGCGCCAGCAGCTCAAATCCACTAGGACTAAACTCCTACAATGAGCAGTTCTTC.

The V call is TRBV18, the J call TRBJ2-5; tentative D call: TRBD2 (5 bases). The CDR3 is 12 residues long. Germline V lookup: CDR1 KGHSH, CDR2 LQKENI. V lost 1 base and J 5 bases, leaving 5 bases between the germline ends. CDR3 DNA sequence: TGTGCCAGCTCACCACGAGGGGAGACCCAGTACTTC. As protein: CASSPRGETQYF.

The chain links TRBV6-5 to TRBJ2-1; the match to TRBD2 covers 11 bases. J lost 4 bases, V lost 5 bases, and 4 bases had no gene match. The CDR3 extends over 15 amino acids. Germline lookup yields CDR1 MNHEY and CDR2 SVGAGI. CDR3 region: CASSPSGGLYNEQFF. The CDR3 DNA is TGTGCCAGCAGTCCTAGCGGGGGGCTGTACAATGAGCAGTTCTTC.

This rearrangement joins TRBV6-6 to TRBJ2-5; 13 nucleotides agree with TRBD2. The CDR3 is made up of 15 amino acids. From germline, CDR1 is MNHNY and CDR2 SVGAGI (reference sequence). V trimming: 4 bases; J trimming: 3 bases; junction bases outside the gene matches: 2. In nucleotides, the CDR3 is TGTGCCAGCAGTTCCGGGACTAGCGGGAAAGAGACCCAGTACTTC. It specifies CASSSGTSGKETQYF.